Presented here are 18 T cell receptor beta chains from one specimen sequenced in a study of OX40 agonist ivuxolimab in advanced cancers. Using immunoSEQ multiplex PCR, the repertoire was profiled, and TCRdb retains in-frame clones only, with some absent. The data show fewer than 90,000 clones, roughly 80% seen once. The sequencing here drew on CD4+ or CD8+ T cells sorted from blood, taken in a trial of the OX40 agonist ivuxolimab. These receptors originate from an adult with an advanced solid tumor such as melanoma, head and neck, liver or kidney cancer.

The chain combines TRBV5-1 with TRBJ1-6, with D hard to call. The germline V gene encodes CDR1 SGHRS and CDR2 YFSETQ. CDR3 size: 14 residues. V lost 0 bases and J 8 bases, leaving 9 bases between the germline ends. CDR3 region: CASSLGEFDSPLHF. DNA for the CDR3: TGCGCCAGCAGCTTGGGGGAGTTTGATTCACCCCTCCACTTT.

Only a few counts were recorded for this clone. The chain joins TRBV19 to TRBJ2-2, with 7 bases identical to TRBD1. This CDR3 contains 15 residues. Germline values: CDR1 LNHDA, CDR2 SQIVND (reference sequence). The ends lost 4 bases at V and 0 bases at J; junction bases unmatched: 2. The CDR3 loop reads CASSKGQPNTGELFF. CDR3 DNA: TGTGCCAGTAGTAAGGGACAGCCGAACACCGGGGAGCTGTTTTTT.

V and J are TRBV30 and TRBJ2-7; 9 bases match TRBD1. The CDR3 is 17 residues long. Germline CDR1 is GTSNPN and CDR2 is SVGIG (reference sequence). V shed 0 bases and J 1 base; nucleotides not matched to a gene: 10. The DNA for the CDR3 is TGTGCCTGGAGTGTATTTAATTCAGACAGGGGGTCCTACGAGCAGTACTTC. It encodes CAWSVFNSDRGSYEQYF.

This clone was counted only a few times. Compared with germline, one end of the junction differs, possibly owing to a read error. V and J are TRBV7-6 and TRBJ2-7, with TRBD2 matching over 7 bases. CDR1 is SGHVS, CDR2 FNYEAQ, per germline. CDR3 length equals 15 residues. The DNA for the CDR3 is TGTGCCAGCAGCTTAGGAGCGGGGCAGTCCTTCGAGCAGTACTTC. Its translation is CASSLGAGQSFEQYF.

The CDR3 sequence is CASSLDRGLMNTEAFF. DNA for the CDR3: TGTGCCAGCAGCTTGGACAGGGGGCTAATGAACACTGAAGCTTTCTTT. This sequence joins TRBV5-6 and TRBJ1-1; 9 bases are shared with TRBD1. The CDR3 sequence is 16 residues long. V lost 0 bases to trimming and J lost 0 bases; unmatched junction nucleotides: 3. In germline, CDR1 is SGHDT, CDR2 YYEEEE.

The chain carries TRBV7-6 and TRBJ2-3; 7 bases match TRBD2. The CDR3 spans 15 residues. CDR1 is SGHVS and CDR2 is FNYEAQ in the germline V gene. The V and J ends lost 5 bases and 2 bases, in that order; junction bases with no gene match: 7. CDR3 nucleotides: TGTGCCAGCAGCGGGGGGACTACCGACACAGATACGCAGTATTTT. This sequence encodes CASSGGTTDTDTQYF.

This clone came up once. The rearrangement links TRBV19 to TRBJ2-5, with TRBD1 identical over 8 bases. CDR3 length: 14 residues. The trim removed 1 base at V and 10 bases at J, leaving 8 bases unmatched. The V gene's germline CDR1 is LNHDA and CDR2 SQIVND (reference sequence). The CDR3 coding sequence is TGTGCCAGTAGTATAGGACAGGGGACAACGGACCAGTACTTC. This translates into CASSIGQGTTDQYF.

V usage is TRBV5-4 and J usage is TRBJ2-5; 11 bases match TRBD1. The DNA end lines up better with TRBJ2-7; the J call may be wrong. The CDR3 contains 14 residues. Looked up from germline, CDR1 is SGHNT and CDR2 is YYREEE (reference sequence). The CDR3 region has the DNA TGTGCCAGCAGCAGGACAGGGGGCCTCTACGAGCAGTACTTC. This gives the protein CASSRTGGLYEQYF.

This rearrangement joins TRBV7-9 to TRBJ2-4; TRBD2 agrees at 7 bases. The V gene's germline CDR1 is SEHNR and CDR2 FQNEAQ (reference sequence). The J segment lost 9 bases and the V segment lost 2 bases, leaving 4 bases of the junction unmatched. The CDR3 has 13 amino acids. CDR3 sequence: CASSLWGEGIQYF. The CDR3 nucleotides are TGTGCCAGCAGCTTATGGGGGGAGGGCATTCAGTACTTC.

The chain couples TRBV15 to TRBJ1-1; the D is unclear. This CDR3 is built from 13 residues. Germline V gives CDR1 LNHNV, CDR2 YYDKDF (reference sequence). Trimming shortened V by 5 bases and J by 1 base, and 8 bases separated the two germline ends. As DNA, the CDR3 is TGTGCCACCAGCTTCTACAAGAACACTGAAGCTTTCTTT. Translation gives CATSFYKNTEAFF.

As to this clone: A junction end diverges from the germline sequence, so it may reflect a read error. The chain couples TRBV5-1 to TRBJ1-3; maybe TRBD1 (6 bases). The germline V gene has CDR1 SGHRS and CDR2 YFSETQ. The CDR3 runs 16 residues. The CDR3 DNA reads as TGCGCCAGCAGCTTGGAAACAGGGACTTCGAGAAACACCATGTATTTT. Its protein product is CASSLETGTSRNTMYF.

The chain joins TRBV6-6 to TRBJ2-5; a weak D match, TRBD1 (5 bases). CDR1 is MNHNY, CDR2 SVGAGI, per germline (reference sequence). CDR3 length equals 15 residues. V gave up 0 bases and J gave up 2 bases, with 10 bases separating them. The CDR3 region has the DNA TGTGCCAGCAGTTACTCTGGGGCTAATCAAGAGACCCAGTACTTC. This gives the protein CASSYSGANQETQYF.

CDR3 DNA: TGCGCCAGCAGCTTGGGACCGACTATCACAGATACGCAGTATTTT. Encoded protein: CASSLGPTITDTQYF. J is TRBJ2-3 and V is TRBV5-1; D might be TRBD2 (5 bases). Trimming took off 0 bases at V and 2 bases at J, with 10 bases between the two ends. The CDR3 consists of 15 residues. The germline V gene encodes CDR1 SGHRS and CDR2 YFSETQ. Variable domain in full (rest from reference TRBV5-1 and TRBJ2-3): KAGVTQTPRYLIKTRGQQVTLSCSPISGHRSVSWYQQTPGQGLQFLFEYFSETQRNKGNFPGRFSGRQFSNSRSEMNVSTLELGDSALYLCASSLGPTITDTQYFGPGTRLTVL.

The chain recombines TRBV5-1 with TRBJ1-4, with a tentative D call TRBD1 (5 bases). This CDR3 spans 15 amino acids. The ends were cut back, 4 bases at V and 7 bases at J, with 17 bases in the middle. The germline V gene encodes CDR1 SGHRS and CDR2 YFSETQ. The CDR3 region has the DNA TGCGCCAGCAGCAAAGACAGTGCCGTTTTTGAAAAACTGTTTTTT. Translated: CASSKDSAVFEKLFF.

In this sample, this clone turned up once. The chain employs TRBV9 and TRBJ2-7; 12 bases map to TRBD2. Germline trimming cut 4 bases from V and 4 bases from J; bases unmatched to any gene: 6. Germline assignment: CDR1 SGDLS and CDR2 YYNGEE. This CDR3 has 15 residues. CDR3 loop: CASSSRLAGDYEQYF. CDR3 in DNA: TGTGCCAGCAGCTCCCGACTAGCGGGGGATTACGAGCAGTACTTC. Full variable domain (missing parts from reference TRBV9 and TRBJ2-7): DSGVTQTPKHLITATGQRVTLRCSPRSGDLSVYWYQQSLDQGLQFLIQYYNGEERAKGNILERFSAQQFPDLHSELNLSSLELGDSALYFCASSSRLAGDYEQYFGPGTRLTVT.

There are many counts of this clone. This chain links TRBV10-3 with TRBJ1-4; 9 bases map to TRBD1. J gave up 6 bases and V 5 bases, and 7 bases lay outside the gene matches. Germline V gene data show CDR1 as ENHRY and CDR2 as SYGVKD. CDR3 size: 15 residues. This CDR3 is CAISNPQGADEKLFF. The CDR3 DNA reads TGTGCCATCAGTAACCCACAGGGGGCAGATGAAAAACTGTTTTTT.

The genes are TRBV6-1 and TRBJ1-4, with D unclear. Trimming took off 2 bases at V and 13 bases at J, with 11 bases between the two ends. Germline V gives CDR1 MNHNS, CDR2 SASEGT. The CDR3 is 12 amino acids. DNA of the CDR3: TGTGCCAGCAGTGAAAGTGGGTTGGGACTGTTTTTT. It encodes CASSESGLGLFF.

Written as DNA, the CDR3 is TGTGCCAGCAGCCTTTCGGGACTAGCGGGGGGGTGGAATGAGCAGTTCTTC. This translates into CASSLSGLAGGWNEQFF. The gene calls are TRBV7-9 and TRBJ2-1; 16 bases match TRBD2. The CDR3 runs to 17 residues. Trimming took 5 bases from V and 7 from J; bases not matched to a gene: 8. Germline values: CDR1 SEHNR, CDR2 FQNEAQ (reference sequence).